This T cell receptor beta chain was sequenced for a study of human T cells and chemical hapten exposure. The study, taken as a whole, reports: In comparison with controls, expanded TCRs gave rise to a significantly larger number of large CDR3 similarity clusters. Because they had alopecia, donors may respond immunologically unlike healthy people.

Germline V gives CDR1 SGHRS, CDR2 YFSETQ. The trim removed 0 bases at V and 6 bases at J, leaving 6 bases unmatched. The CDR3 covers 15 residues. Stated time point: pre-sensitization, week 0. Described treatment: therapeutic diphenylcyclopropenone sensitization with weekly scalp DPC. Patients had alopecia, were aged 18 to 70, and were not pregnant. This clonotype was detected many times. Its matching antigen is unknown. TCRdb re-called the RACE reads with MiXCR, one entry per CDR3 protein. The profile shows approximately 400,000 distinct CDR3 sequences, around 5.5% of them singletons. The TCR sequence derives from a woman aged 50 to 60 with alopecia areata. Some clones in this sample may be carry-over from other donors' samples. The chain employs TRBV5-1 and TRBJ1-5, with 7 bases lining up with TRBD1. The material sequenced was whole blood, taken in connection with sensitization to the hapten diphenylcyclopropenone (DPC). CDR3 bases: TGCGCCAGCAGCTTGGCTCGACAGGGCCTTCAGCCCCAGCATTTT. This codes for CASSLARQGLQPQHF.